These T cell receptor beta chains were read from a single sample in a study of CD8 T cells in ankylosing spondylitis. TCRdb redid the calling of the 5' RACE reads with MiXCR, one entry per CDR3 protein. The table has 200,000 to 250,000 distinct CDR3 sequences, over 8.5% seen once. The sample was blood, either unsorted or a sorted T cell fraction (not recorded which). These receptors were taken from a male donor with ankylosing spondylitis or in good health (not recorded which). CDR3s include the opening cysteine and the closing phenylalanine or tryptophan. The D gene is left open where the match is weak. Where a row states a size, it is once, few, many or the class of an expanded clone; other rows omit it.

j_gene	abundance	d_gene	v_gene	CDR3nt	CDR3aa
TRBJ2-7	many	TRBD1	TRBV25-1	TGTGCCAGCAGTGGAGTGAGGGGGCGCTCTCGGGTGACCTACGAGCAGTACTTC	CASSGVRGRSRVTYEQYF
TRBJ2-1	few	TRBD2	TRBV19	TGTGCCAGTAGTACTAGGGACTATGGAGCTCCGAATGAGCAGTTCTTC	CASSTRDYGAPNEQFF
TRBJ2-1	.	TRBD2	TRBV11-2	TGTGCCAGCAGCCCCCAGGGACTAGCGGGAGATTCAGGGTTCTTC	CASSPQGLAGDSGFF
TRBJ2-1	many	.	TRBV7-8	TGTGCCAGCAGCCCCCTTGGCGCCCTGGGAGCGAACAATGAGCAGTTCTTC	CASSPLGALGANNEQFF
TRBJ2-1	few	.	TRBV15	TGTGCCACCTCACCCGGGACTTATTACAATGAGCAGTTCTTC	CATSPGTYYNEQFF
TRBJ2-7	many	TRBD2	TRBV7-2	TGTGCCAGCAGCTTTAAAGGGACTAAACGGCAGTACTTC	CASSFKGTKRQYF
TRBJ1-4	many	.	TRBV6-5	TGTGCCAGCAGTTACAATCCGGACAATGAAAAACTGTTTTTT	CASSYNPDNEKLFF
TRBJ2-2	few	TRBD2	TRBV5-1	TGCGCCAGCGTAGCGGGGGTCCAGAACACCGGGGAGCTGTTTTTT	CASVAGVQNTGELFF
TRBJ2-6	many	.	TRBV29-1	TGCAGCGTACAGACAGTTGGGGCCAACGTCCTGACTTTC	CSVQTVGANVLTF
TRBJ2-1	few	.	TRBV3-1	TGTGCCAGCAGCCAAGCTTCTGAGCAGTTCTTC	CASSQASEQFF